This T cell receptor (beta chain) is from a study of blood T cell repertoires in COVID-19. Study-level information: Both acute and convalescent COVID-19 samples were obtained from the United States, Italy and Spain.

Per the original methods: Estimation of nucleated cell counts was performed using reference gene primer amplification. Assay used: immunoSEQ multiplex PCR; TCRdb lists only in-frame clones, some missing. D and trimming were read from the DNA, whereas the V and J calls and clone size are those reported in that table. The data contain fewer than 80,000 clones, just under 95% of them singletons. The CDR3 consists of 17 residues. V lost 5 bases to trimming and J lost 4 bases; unmatched junction nucleotides: 8. The V gene's germline CDR1 is SGHNT and CDR2 YENEEA. Sequences were obtained from peripheral blood. The V gene is TRBV11-3, the J gene TRBJ2-2, with 12 nucleotides matching TRBD1. The TCR comes from a human donor in a cohort sampled during active COVID-19. The CDR3 reads CASSAPPGQGATGELFF. CDR3 coding DNA: TGTGCCAGCAGCGCACCTCCGGGACAGGGGGCCACCGGGGAGCTGTTTTTT.